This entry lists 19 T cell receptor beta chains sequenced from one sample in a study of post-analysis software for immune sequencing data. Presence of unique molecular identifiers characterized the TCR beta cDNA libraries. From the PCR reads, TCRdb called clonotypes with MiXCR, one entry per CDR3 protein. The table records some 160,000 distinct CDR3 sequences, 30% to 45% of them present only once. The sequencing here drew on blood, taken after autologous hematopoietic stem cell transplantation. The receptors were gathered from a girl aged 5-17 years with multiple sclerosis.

The CDR3 sequence: CASSRLALGYNEQFF. The CDR3 coding sequence is TGTGCCAGCAGCCGACTAGCTCTGGGGTACAATGAGCAGTTCTTC. The chain is built from TRBV27 and TRBJ2-1; 7 nucleotides agree with TRBD2. Per the germline V gene, CDR1 is MNHEY and CDR2 is SMNVEV (reference sequence). CDR3 length: 15 residues. V shed 6 bases, J shed 4 bases, and the junction held 9 bases outside the gene matches.

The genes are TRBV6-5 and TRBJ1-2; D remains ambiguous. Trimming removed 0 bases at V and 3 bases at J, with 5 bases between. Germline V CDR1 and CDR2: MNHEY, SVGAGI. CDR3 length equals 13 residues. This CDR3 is CASSYSGHYGYTF. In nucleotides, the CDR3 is TGTGCCAGCAGTTACTCAGGCCACTATGGCTACACCTTC.

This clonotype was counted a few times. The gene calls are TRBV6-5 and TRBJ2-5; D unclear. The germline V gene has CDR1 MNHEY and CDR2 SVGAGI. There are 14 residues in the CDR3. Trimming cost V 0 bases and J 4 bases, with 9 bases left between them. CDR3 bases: TGTGCCAGCAGTTACTCCGGCCTTCTAGAGACCCAGTACTTC. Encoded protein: CASSYSGLLETQYF.

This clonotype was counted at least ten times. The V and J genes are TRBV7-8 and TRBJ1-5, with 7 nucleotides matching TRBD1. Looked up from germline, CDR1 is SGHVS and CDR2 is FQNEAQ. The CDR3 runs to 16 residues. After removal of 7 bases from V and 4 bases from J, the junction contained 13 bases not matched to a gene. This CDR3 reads CASTEGAGTANQPQHF. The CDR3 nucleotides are TGTGCCAGCACGGAAGGAGCCGGGACAGCTAATCAGCCCCAGCATTTT.

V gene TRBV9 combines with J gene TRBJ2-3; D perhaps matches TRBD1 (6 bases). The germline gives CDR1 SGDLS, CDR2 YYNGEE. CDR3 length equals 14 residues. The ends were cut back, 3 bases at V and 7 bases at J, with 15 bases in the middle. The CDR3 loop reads CASSGHKQGNTQYF. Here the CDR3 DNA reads TGTGCCAGCAGCGGACACAAACAGGGAAATACGCAGTATTTT. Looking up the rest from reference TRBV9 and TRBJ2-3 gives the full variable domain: DSGVTQTPKHLITATGQRVTLRCSPRSGDLSVYWYQQSLDQGLQFLIQYYNGEERAKGNILERFSAQQFPDLHSELNLSSLELGDSALYFCASSGHKQGNTQYFGPGTRLTVL.

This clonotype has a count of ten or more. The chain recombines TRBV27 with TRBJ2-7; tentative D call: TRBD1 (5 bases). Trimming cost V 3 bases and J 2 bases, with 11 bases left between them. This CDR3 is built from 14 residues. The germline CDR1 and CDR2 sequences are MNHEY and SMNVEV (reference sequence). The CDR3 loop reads CASSLTSRAYEQYF. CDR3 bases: TGTGCCAGCAGTTTGACGTCCAGGGCCTACGAGCAGTACTTC.

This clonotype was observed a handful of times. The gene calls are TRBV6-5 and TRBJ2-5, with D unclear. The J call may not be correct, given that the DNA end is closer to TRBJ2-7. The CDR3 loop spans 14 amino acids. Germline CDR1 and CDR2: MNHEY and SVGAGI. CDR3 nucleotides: TGTGCCAGCAGTTACACGTCGACCGGAGTCGAGCAGTACTTC. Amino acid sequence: CASSYTSTGVEQYF.

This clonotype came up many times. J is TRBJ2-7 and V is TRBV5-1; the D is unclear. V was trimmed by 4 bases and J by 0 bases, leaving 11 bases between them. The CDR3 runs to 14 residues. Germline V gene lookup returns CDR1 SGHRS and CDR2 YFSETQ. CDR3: CASSSNDLSYEQYF. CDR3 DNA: TGCGCCAGCAGCAGCAACGACCTCTCCTACGAGCAGTACTTC.

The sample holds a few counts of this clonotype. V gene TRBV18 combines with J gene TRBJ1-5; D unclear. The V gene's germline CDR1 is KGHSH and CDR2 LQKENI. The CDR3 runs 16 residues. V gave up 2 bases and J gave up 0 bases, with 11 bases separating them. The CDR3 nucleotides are TGTGCCAGCTCACCAGGGTCCACTAATAGCAATCAGCCCCAGCATTTT. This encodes CASSPGSTNSNQPQHF.

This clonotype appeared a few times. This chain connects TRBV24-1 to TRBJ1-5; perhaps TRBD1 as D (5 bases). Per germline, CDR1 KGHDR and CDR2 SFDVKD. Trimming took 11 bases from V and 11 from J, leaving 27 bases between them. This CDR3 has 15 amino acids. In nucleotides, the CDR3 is TGTGCCAACCAATCGCGGTCCCTCGGACAATCAGCCCAGCATTTT. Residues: CANQSRSLGQSAQHF.

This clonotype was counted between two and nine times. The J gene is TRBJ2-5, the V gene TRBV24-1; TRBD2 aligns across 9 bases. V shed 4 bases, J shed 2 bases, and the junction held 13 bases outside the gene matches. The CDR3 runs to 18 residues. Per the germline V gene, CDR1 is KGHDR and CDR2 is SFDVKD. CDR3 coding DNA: TGTGCCACCAGTGAGGTTAGCGGGAGCTGGTCTGAGCAAGAGACCCAGTACTTC. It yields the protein CATSEVSGSWSEQETQYF.

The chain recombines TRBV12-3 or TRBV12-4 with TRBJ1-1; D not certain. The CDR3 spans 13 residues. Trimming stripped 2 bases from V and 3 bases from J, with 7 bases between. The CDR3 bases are TGTGCCAGCAGTTTATGGAGGGACACTGAAGCTTTCTTT. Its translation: CASSLWRDTEAFF.

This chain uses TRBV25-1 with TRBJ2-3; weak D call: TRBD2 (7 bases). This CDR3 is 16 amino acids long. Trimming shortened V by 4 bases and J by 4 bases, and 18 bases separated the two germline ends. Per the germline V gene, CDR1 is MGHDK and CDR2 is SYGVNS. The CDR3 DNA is TGTGCCAGCAGTGGTGTCGGGGGGCGTACCGCAGATACGCAGTATTTT. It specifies CASSGVGGRTADTQYF.

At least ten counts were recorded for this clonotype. CDR3 DNA sequence: TGTGCCACCGGAACCCACTACGAGCAGTACTTC. Residues: CATGTHYEQYF. This chain joins TRBV27 and TRBJ2-7; no clear D. V was cut by 10 bases and J by 3 bases, with 10 bases left in between. The CDR3 extends over 11 amino acids. Germline CDR1 MNHEY, CDR2 SMNVEV (reference sequence).

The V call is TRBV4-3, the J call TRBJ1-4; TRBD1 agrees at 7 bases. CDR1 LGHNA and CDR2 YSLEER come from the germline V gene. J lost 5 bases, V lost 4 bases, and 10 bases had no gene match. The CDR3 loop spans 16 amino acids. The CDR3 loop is CASSPAWTGRNEKLFF. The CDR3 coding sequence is TGCGCCAGCAGCCCTGCCTGGACAGGCAGAAATGAAAAACTGTTTTTT.

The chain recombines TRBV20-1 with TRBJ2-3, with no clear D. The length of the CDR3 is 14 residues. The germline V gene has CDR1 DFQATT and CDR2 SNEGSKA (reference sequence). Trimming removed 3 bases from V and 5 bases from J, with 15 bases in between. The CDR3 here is CSARVLVLGDTQYF. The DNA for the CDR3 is TGCAGTGCTAGGGTGCTAGTCCTCGGAGATACGCAGTATTTT.

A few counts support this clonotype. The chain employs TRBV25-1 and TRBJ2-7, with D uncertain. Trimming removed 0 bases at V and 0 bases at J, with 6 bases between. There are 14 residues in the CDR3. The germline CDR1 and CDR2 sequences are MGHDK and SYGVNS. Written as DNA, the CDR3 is TGTGCCAGCAGTGAATATGGCTCCTCCTACGAGCAGTACTTC. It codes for CASSEYGSSYEQYF.

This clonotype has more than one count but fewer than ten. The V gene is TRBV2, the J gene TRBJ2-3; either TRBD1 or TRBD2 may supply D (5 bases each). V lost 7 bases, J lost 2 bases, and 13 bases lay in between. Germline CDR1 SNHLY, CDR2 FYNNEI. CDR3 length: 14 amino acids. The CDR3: CASISGPPTDTQYF. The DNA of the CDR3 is TGTGCCAGCATATCGGGGCCACCCACAGATACGCAGTATTTT.

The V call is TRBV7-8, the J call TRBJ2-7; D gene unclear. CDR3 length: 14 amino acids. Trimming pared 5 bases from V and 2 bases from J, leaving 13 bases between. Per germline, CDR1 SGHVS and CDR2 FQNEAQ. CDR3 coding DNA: TGTGCCAGCAGCCCGCGCATGGACGCCTACGAGCAGTACTTC. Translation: CASSPRMDAYEQYF.